The sequence of this T cell receptor beta chain was determined in a study of cytomegalovirus exposure and HLA in healthy donors. Notes on this clone: Its cognate antigen is unknown.

Study results and caveats: As a later analysis showed, a missense DCLRE1C variant was linked to trimming of TCR beta V- and J-genes. Sequencing likely generated an artifact that appeared as a cluster of highly shared sequence variants.

PCR amplification relied on 60 Vbeta primers (plus 13 Jbeta primers). Only in-frame clones appear in the TCRdb table, and some are missing; sequencing was by immunoSEQ multiplex PCR. The data contain some 130,000 clones, about 75% of them singletons. Sequencing was done on a sample of PBMCs. This receptor was taken from a man aged 30-40 years in good health and CMV-seronegative.

The CDR3 sequence is CASSQGRAGGHETQYF. The CDR3, as DNA: TGCGCCAGCAGCCAGGGGAGGGCAGGGGGCCACGAGACCCAGTACTTC. This chain links TRBV4-1 with TRBJ2-5; possibly TRBD1 for D (8 bases). V was trimmed by 3 bases and J by 5 bases, leaving 19 bases between them. The CDR3 has 16 amino acids. In germline, CDR1 is MGHRA, CDR2 YSYEKL.